This TCR beta chain appears in the sequencing data of a study of blood T cells in healthy people across ages. Findings and caveats of the study: Unknown donor CMV status possibly confounded expanded clonotype changes.

With regard to this clonotype: No antigen is known for it.

Trimming took 7 bases from V and 0 from J; bases not matched to a gene: 4. This CDR3 region has 15 residues. The germline gives CDR1 ENHRY, CDR2 SYGVKD. Together with a sample-barcoded 5' primer, a J-beta primer mix was included in a second PCR lasting about 6 to 11 cycles. TCRdb processed the 5' RACE reads anew with MiXCR; each CDR3 protein has one entry. There are about 640,000 distinct CDR3 sequences in the sample; 58% occur only once, and 30% to 45% lies in the top ten. This rearrangement joins TRBV10-3 to TRBJ2-2; 8 bases line up with TRBD2. The sample was blood. The receptor was derived from a man in his 60s in good health. The chain's CDR3 is CAITTSATNTGELFF. Here the CDR3 DNA reads TGTGCCATCACGACTAGCGCTACGAACACCGGGGAGCTGTTTTTT.